This T cell receptor beta chain was captured by sequencing in a study of blood T cell repertoires in COVID-19. The wider study: There were acute and convalescent COVID-19 samples, and they came from the United States, Italy and Spain. Sources were T cells, B-cell-depleted T cells, or PBMCs; the material itself was cDNA or gDNA.

The CDR3 has 15 residues. Trimming took 1 base from V and 7 from J, leaving 14 bases between them. Those enrolled in Seattle joined during active infection and were followed longitudinally afterward. Authors' data handling: Amplification of reference gene primers provided the estimated nucleated cell counts. TCRdb's copy holds only in-frame clones and misses some; the assay was immunoSEQ multiplex PCR. The DNA was the basis for D and trimming; V, J and clone size are from that table. The data hold some 180,000 clones, with roughly 86% observed a single time. This rearrangement joins TRBV23-1 to TRBJ1-5, with TRBD1 as a possible D gene (6 bases). TRBV23-1 is recorded as an ORF, its role being uncertain. Sample: peripheral blood. The receptor comes from a woman over 75 with COVID-19, enrolled during active disease. CDR3 sequence (DNA): TGCGCCAGCAGTCAATTGGCGGGGGCTGGGCAGCCCCAGCATTTT. Residues: CASSQLAGAGQPQHF.